This TCR beta chain was identified during a study of Ad26.COV2.S vaccination and SARS-CoV-2 variants. At the level of the study: Ad26.COV2.S shots went into the muscle once or twice, 56 days apart. Study conclusions and caveats: Analyses that measured TCR breadth and depth may have underestimated total T cell responses.

Trimming took 1 base from V and 6 from J; bases not matched to a gene: 5. Germline-derived CDR1 and CDR2 are GTSNPN and SVGIG (reference sequence). The CDR3 has 15 residues. A remark on this clone: Its cognate antigen is unknown.

The treatment: 15 to 20 received Ad26.COV2.S at low or high dose, single or two shots; about 5 received placebo; per-sample allocation not given. The samples were gathered on day 63 after the first injection of vaccine or placebo. In Boston, the donor was an adult between 18-55 years of age. This table comes from immunoSEQ multiplex PCR, and its TCRdb copy is limited to in-frame clones, with some not included. The sample lists about 350,000 clones, 80% to 90% occurring once. This chain links TRBV30 with TRBJ1-5, with TRBD1 identical over 11 bases. This specimen consisted of peripheral blood, obtained in a trial of Ad26.COV2.S vaccine versus placebo. The origin of this receptor is a person aged 18 to 59 who received the Ad26.COV2.S COVID-19 vaccine or a placebo. Here the CDR3 DNA reads TGTGCCTGGAGTGCCGGACAGGGGGCAACTCAGCCCCAGCATTTT. It is translated as CAWSAGQGATQPQHF.